The T cell receptor beta chain described here comes from a study of CD8+CD57+ T cells in acquired aplastic anemia. Study overall: Yields of DNA that came from sorted CD4+ and CD8+ cells averaged roughly 3 ug.

Points from the study as a whole: Patients had around 30 CD8+ CDR3 sequences in common with controls (the shared set).

The table lists this clonotype with a few counts. Its antigen is not identified. Genomic DNA, the template, was used for profiling of the TCR beta VDJ and CDR3. TCRdb recomputed calls from the reads with MiXCR, one row per CDR3 protein. This sample carries about 270,000 distinct CDR3 sequences, 45% to 70% of them seen once, and the ten largest clones take 8%. Losses at the gene ends were 6 bases for V and 2 bases for J; bases not matched to a gene: 5. The CDR3 is 14 residues long. Germline V gene data show CDR1 as KGHSH and CDR2 as LQKENI. This rearrangement joins TRBV18 to TRBJ2-3; the match to TRBD2 covers 7 bases. Sample: sorted CD4+, CD8+, or CD8+CD57+ T cells (not recorded which) from PBMCs. The clonotype comes from a human donor with severe aplastic anemia or a healthy control (not recorded which). As DNA, the CDR3 is TGTGCCAGCTCTCCGCGGGGGTCCACAGATACGCAGTATTTT. It encodes CASSPRGSTDTQYF.